This T cell receptor (beta chain) was recovered during a study of blood T cell repertoires in COVID-19. The count of this clone is one. Between the trimmed V and J ends, which lost 1 base and 1 base, there was a span of 9 bases. The CDR3 contains 15 residues. Germline-derived CDR1 and CDR2 are SGHRS and YFSETQ. Method: immunoSEQ multiplex PCR; TCRdb's copy keeps in-frame clones and lacks some. The sample has around 310,000 clones; 90% are singletons. Source material: peripheral blood. The V and J genes are TRBV5-1 and TRBJ2-1; D is perhaps TRBD1 (6 bases). This receptor was obtained from a woman between 40 and 55 years old with COVID-19, enrolled during active disease. CDR3 sequence reads: CASSLPRGSYNEQFF. The CDR3 DNA reads as TGCGCCAGCAGCTTGCCCAGGGGATCCTACAATGAGCAGTTCTTC.